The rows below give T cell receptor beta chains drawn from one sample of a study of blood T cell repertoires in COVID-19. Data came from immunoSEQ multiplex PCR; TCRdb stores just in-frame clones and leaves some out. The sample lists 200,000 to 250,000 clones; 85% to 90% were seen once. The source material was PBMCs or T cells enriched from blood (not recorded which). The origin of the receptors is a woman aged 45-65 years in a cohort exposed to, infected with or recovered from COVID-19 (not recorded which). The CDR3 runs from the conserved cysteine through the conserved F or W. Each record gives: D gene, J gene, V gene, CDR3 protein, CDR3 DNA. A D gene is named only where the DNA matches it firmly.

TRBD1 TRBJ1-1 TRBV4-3 CASSLQPSGTGQEAFF TGCGCCAGCAGCCTCCAACCCTCCGGGACAGGGCAGGAAGCTTTCTTT
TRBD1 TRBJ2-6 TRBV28 CASSLHGTGVSGANVLTF TGTGCCAGCAGCTTACATGGGACAGGGGTGTCTGGGGCCAACGTCCTGACTTTC
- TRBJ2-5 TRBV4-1 CASSQAQVQETQYF TGCGCCAGCAGCCAAGCGCAGGTCCAAGAGACCCAGTACTTC
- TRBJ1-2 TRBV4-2 CASSQEARDYGYTF TGTGCCAGCAGCCAAGAAGCCAGGGATTATGGCTACACCTTC
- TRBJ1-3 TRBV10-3 CAISESSVISGNTIYF TGTGCCATCAGTGAGTCGTCAGTTATCTCTGGAAACACCATATATTTT
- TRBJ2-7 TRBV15 CATSRGGNSYEGQYF TGTGCCACCAGCAGAGGAGGCAATTCCTACGAGGGGCAGTACTTC
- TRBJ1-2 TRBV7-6 CASSLADSPNYGYTF TGTGCCAGCAGCTTAGCCGACAGTCCTAACTATGGCTACACCTTC
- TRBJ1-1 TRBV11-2 CASSPAWVKRGHAEAFF TGTGCCAGCAGCCCTGCCTGGGTGAAGCGGGGGCACGCTGAAGCTTTCTTT
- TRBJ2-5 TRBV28 CASSFRGEVATQYF TGTGCCAGCAGTTTCCGAGGGGAGGTGGCGACCCAGTACTTC
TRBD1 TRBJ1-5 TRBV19 CASSITGGRGQPQHF TGTGCCAGTAGTATAACAGGGGGTCGCGGTCAGCCCCAGCATTTT
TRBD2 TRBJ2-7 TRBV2 CASSPDPGRLAYF TGTGCCAGCAGCCCGGACCCCGGGAGGTTAGCGTACTTC